This TCR beta chain was sequenced for a study of long-term antiretroviral therapy in people with HIV. On the study more broadly: Sampling started about a decade before the 2015 immediate-ART recommendation.

V lost 1 base and J lost 5, with 12 bases in between. Per the germline V gene, CDR1 is SEHNR and CDR2 is FQNEAQ (reference sequence). This CDR3 has 15 residues. Comments on this clone: Its specificity is unknown.

At survey level, the immunoSEQ assay was run in its v3.0 version. Only in-frame clones appear in the TCRdb table, and some are missing; sequencing was by immunoSEQ multiplex PCR. The data show about 40,000 clones, more than 70% seen once. Overall study results and limits: Nothing was known about ART adherence, viral resistance or changes in therapy. Controls exceeded HIV repertoires in CDR3 length range.

The genes are TRBV7-9 and TRBJ2-1, with D possibly matching TRBD1 (5 bases). The material sequenced was unsorted PBMCs, taken 3.1 years after starting antiretroviral therapy. This receptor was identified in a woman in her fifties or sixties with HIV. The CDR3 spells CASSLGGYLNNEQFF. CDR3 coding DNA: TGTGCCAGCAGCTTAGGGGGCTACCTGAACAATGAGCAGTTCTTC.